This record looks at one T cell receptor (beta chain) sequence and its context. These data are taken from a study of blood T cell repertoires in COVID-19. Whole-study context: Both acute and convalescent COVID-19 samples were obtained from the United States, Italy and Spain. T cells, B-cell-depleted T cells, or PBMCs provided the cDNA or gDNA that served as material.

The CDR3 extends over 14 amino acids. Per germline, CDR1 MNHGY and CDR2 SAAAGT. V shed 5 bases and J shed 1 base, with 11 bases lying between them. In the authors' workflow: Reference gene primer amplification yielded estimated nucleated cell counts. Repertoires were generated with immunoSEQ multiplex PCR, while TCRdb's copy carries only in-frame clones and drops some. V and J calls and clone size are copied from that table; D and trimming were computed from the DNA. The sample lists some 64,000 clones, around 77% seen once, with roughly 21% in the top ten. This TCR was recovered from an older man with active or convalescent COVID-19. The chain has TRBV6-8 and TRBJ2-5; D uncertain. Sequencing used peripheral blood. CDR3 bases: TGTGCCAGCAGTACTTATTGGGCCCAAGAGACCCAGTACTTC. This encodes CASSTYWAQETQYF.